This TCR beta chain was captured in a study of blood T cells in healthy people across ages. About this clonotype: What it recognizes is unknown.

Donor samples were obtained from healthy Caucasian individuals from Russia, aged about 6 to 95. It was with a sample-barcoded 5' primer and a J-beta primer mix that a second PCR of roughly 6 to 12 cycles was run. A 12-random-nucleotide template-switch adaptor tagged each cDNA molecule. Each CDR3 protein is one row after TCRdb ran MiXCR on the 5' RACE reads. The sample yields approximately 800,000 distinct CDR3 sequences, around 25% seen once. General study results and limits: Samples with more naive T cells showed higher observed beta diversity.

The germline V gene encodes CDR1 MDHEN and CDR2 SYDVKM. The V and J ends lost 3 bases and 4 bases respectively, with 13 bases between them. The CDR3 extends over 14 amino acids. These data were also filed under a second study, of T cells of mothers and their children. That report adds: Per 15 ul, 1.5 ug of RNA was used, with all extracted RNA going into cDNA synthesis.

This TCR came from a boy aged 5-17 years in good health. Sequenced sample: blood. The chain joins TRBV28 to TRBJ2-7; D not resolved. The CDR3 nucleotides read TGTGCCAGCAGTTTTCCGATGATGGAATACGAGCAGTACTTC. Amino acids: CASSFPMMEYEQYF.